One T cell receptor (beta chain) is described in this entry. Its specificity is not known. This record comes from a study of T cells in Graves' hyperthyroidism and ophthalmopathy. Study results and limitations: The model's output predicted ophthalmopathy at a median of 6.5 months prior to onset. In blood, most of the thyroid clonotypes expanded above 0.001 were also present.

RNA transcripts gave rise to amplified TCR beta CDR3 regions. The HTBI primer set drove a first-round RT-PCR of the TCR CDR3. TCRdb re-analysed the multiplex PCR reads in MiXCR, keeping a single row per CDR3 protein. The sample has about 720,000 distinct CDR3 sequences, 15% to 20% seen once. Patients were aged 18 to 65, had disease duration under 2 months, and had newly diagnosed hyperthyroidism. Losses at the gene ends were 6 bases for V and 6 bases for J; bases not matched to a gene: 11. Germline V gives CDR1 DFQATT, CDR2 SNEGSKA (reference sequence). The CDR3 runs to 14 residues. This clonotype was sampled from a man younger than 35 with Graves' hyperthyroidism. Sample: blood. The chain recombines TRBV20-1 with TRBJ2-7, with 10 nucleotides matching TRBD2. CDR3 DNA: TGCAGTGCGAAGGGAACTAGCGGGAACTTCGAGCAGTACTTC. Translating gives CSAKGTSGNFEQYF.